The 2 T cell receptor beta chains presented below share a single source sample, sequenced in a study of cytomegalovirus exposure and HLA in healthy donors (dated 2017 in TCRdb). Library preparation used the immunoSEQ multiplex PCR assay. For the multiplex PCR, a mixture combining 60 forward primers for TCR Vbeta segments and 13 reverse primers for TCR Jbeta segments was used. Entries here come from immuneACCESS through TCRdb and include only in-frame sequences with V and J called. Some clones fail to appear in such tables; in the studies checked, an unresolved V gene covers under half of the shortfall, and the cause of the remainder is unknown. The sample table holds 170,000 or so clones, of which about four fifths were seen once. Around 0.41% of the sample goes to the ten largest clones. The sequenced sample was PBMCs. These receptors originate from a boy between 2 and 15 years old in good health and CMV-seronegative.

V is TRBV4-2 and J is TRBJ1-1; 7 bases are shared with TRBD1. The CDR3 is made up of 17 amino acids. The germline gives CDR1 LGHNA, CDR2 YNFKEQ. V trimming: 4 bases; J trimming: 0 bases; junction bases outside the gene matches: 11. CDR3 in amino acids: CASSPLGQTIMNTEAFF. The CDR3 bases are TGTGCCAGCAGCCCACTGGGACAGACAATCATGAACACTGAAGCTTTCTTT.

The rearrangement uses TRBV19 and TRBJ1-2; 12 bases fit TRBD1. V lost 5 bases, J lost 8 bases, and 15 bases stayed unmatched. CDR3 length: 17 amino acids. Germline V gene lookup returns CDR1 LNHDA and CDR2 SQIVND (reference sequence). In DNA form, the CDR3 reads TGTGCCAGTAGTTTCCTCGGGACAGGGGGCAAGTCGGTCGGCTACACCTTC. This codes for CASSFLGTGGKSVGYTF.